What follows are 20 T cell receptor beta chains derived from one specimen sequenced in a study of blood T cell repertoires in COVID-19. The data were produced by immunoSEQ multiplex PCR, yet TCRdb's version contains in-frame clones alone and is incomplete. Of 140,000 to 150,000 clones listed, approximately 85% are singletons. What was sequenced was peripheral blood. The source of these receptors is a man between 70 and 80 years old with acute or convalescent COVID-19.

The chain uses TRBV7-2 and TRBJ2-3; 16 bases are shared with TRBD2. J gave up 3 bases and V 5 bases, and 5 bases lay outside the gene matches. The CDR3 runs 17 residues. Germline CDR1 SGHTA, CDR2 FQGNSA. DNA of the CDR3: TGTGCCAGCAGCCTCCAGGGACTAGCGGGAGGGACAGATACGCAGTATTTT. Translated, it gives CASSLQGLAGGTDTQYF.

The rearrangement joins TRBV12-5 to TRBJ2-3, with no clear D. V was clipped by 6 bases and J by 1 base, with 11 bases between them. Per the germline V gene, CDR1 is LGHNT and CDR2 is FRNRAP. The CDR3 runs 14 residues. This CDR3 is CASGSLRGTDTQYF. The CDR3 DNA sequence: TGTGCTAGTGGATCCCTACGGGGCACAGATACGCAGTATTTT.

V is TRBV3-1 (or the pseudogene TRBV3-2) and J is TRBJ1-6; the match to TRBD1 covers 12 bases. Looked up from germline, CDR1 is LGHDT and CDR2 is YNNKEL (reference sequence). This CDR3 is built from 18 residues. Trimming removed 6 bases from V and 13 bases from J; junction bases left unmatched: 19. The CDR3 reads CASSRTIARDRGLWPLHF. DNA of the CDR3: TGTGCCAGCAGTAGGACTATAGCCAGGGACAGGGGGCTTTGGCCCCTCCACTTT.

The V gene is TRBV14, the J gene TRBJ1-1; weak D call: TRBD1 (5 bases). The CDR3 sequence is 15 residues long. Germline V gene data show CDR1 as SGHDN and CDR2 as FVKESK. Trimming removed 3 bases from V and 3 bases from J, with 14 bases in between. The CDR3 loop is CASSHQGRKDTEAFF. As DNA, the CDR3 is TGTGCCAGCAGCCATCAGGGCAGAAAGGACACTGAAGCTTTCTTT.

The chain carries TRBV9 and TRBJ1-3; TRBD1 aligns across 11 bases. V was pared by 4 bases and J by 3 bases, with 3 bases of the junction left unmatched. Germline CDR1 SGDLS, CDR2 YYNGEE. The CDR3 covers 15 residues. The CDR3 DNA follows: TGTGCCAGCAGCCCAGGGACAGGGGGTGGAAACACCATATATTTT. Translation: CASSPGTGGGNTIYF.

The chain has TRBV5-1 and TRBJ2-1, with D uncertain. This CDR3 is built from 14 residues. Trimming pared 0 bases from V and 4 bases from J, leaving 8 bases between. Germline CDR1 is SGHRS and CDR2 is YFSETQ. The CDR3, as DNA: TGCGCCAGCAGCTTGGACTACGATTACAATGAGCAGTTCTTC. Translation: CASSLDYDYNEQFF.

The chain carries TRBV3-1 (or the pseudogene TRBV3-2) and TRBJ1-4; tentative D call: TRBD1 (5 bases). Germline values: CDR1 LGHDT, CDR2 YNNKEL (reference sequence). With 0 bases removed from V and 3 bases from J, the gap between germline ends came to 11 bases. This CDR3 comprises 16 residues. Here the CDR3 DNA reads TGTGCCAGCAGCCAAGACAGACTGACAGCTAATGAAAAACTGTTTTTT. This translates into CASSQDRLTANEKLFF.

A single count supports this clone. The genes are TRBV9 and TRBJ2-5, with 15 bases matching TRBD2. CDR1 is SGDLS, CDR2 YYNGEE, per germline. This CDR3 has 16 residues. The J segment lost 5 bases and the V segment lost 5 bases, leaving 7 bases of the junction unmatched. The CDR3 coding sequence is TGTGCCAGCAGTGGACTAGCGGGGGGGCCAGGGGAGACCCAGTACTTC. Translating it yields CASSGLAGGPGETQYF.

CDR3 nucleotides: TGTGCCAGCAGCTTGACAGGGGCGACCCTCCACTTT. Translation: CASSLTGATLHF. The chain is built from TRBV7-9 and TRBJ1-6, with 8 bases identical to TRBD1. Unmatched junction bases numbered 3, after V lost 3 bases and J lost 14 bases. Per germline, CDR1 SEHNR and CDR2 FQNEAQ (reference sequence). The length of the CDR3 is 12 residues.

The chain employs TRBV14 and TRBJ1-2; 7 nucleotides agree with TRBD1. Germline V lookup: CDR1 SGHDN, CDR2 FVKESK. CDR3 length equals 14 residues. J was trimmed by 5 bases and V by 2 bases; bases with no gene match: 5. The CDR3 DNA reads as TGTGCCAGCAGCCAAAGGGGACAGCCTTATGGCTACACCTTC. It specifies CASSQRGQPYGYTF.

The gene calls are TRBV3-1 (or the pseudogene TRBV3-2) and TRBJ1-1, with unresolved D. CDR1 is LGHDT and CDR2 is YNNKEL in the germline V gene (reference sequence). The CDR3 extends over 14 amino acids. Trimming stripped 4 bases from V and 6 bases from J, with 15 bases between. The CDR3 protein is CASSPSFSQSEAFF. DNA for the CDR3: TGTGCCAGCAGCCCCAGTTTCTCACAGTCTGAAGCTTTCTTT.

The chain has TRBV11-2 and TRBJ1-2; no clear D gene. The CDR3 has 13 amino acids. CDR1 is SGHAT, CDR2 FQNNGV, per germline. Between the trimmed V and J ends, which lost 4 bases and 4 bases, there was a span of 10 bases. In nucleotides, the CDR3 is TGTGCCAGCAGCTCCCGGGAGGCCTATGGCTACACCTTC. Amino acid sequence: CASSSREAYGYTF.

This clone was picked up one time. The gene calls are TRBV6-2 or TRBV6-3 and TRBJ2-1; possible D gene TRBD2, 7 bases. The germline CDR1 and CDR2 sequences are MNHEY and SVGEGT. Trimming removed 0 bases at V and 5 bases at J, with 14 bases between. The CDR3 is made up of 16 amino acids. The chain's CDR3 is CASSYSGGGVHNEQFF. CDR3 nucleotides: TGTGCCAGCAGTTACTCAGGGGGAGGGGTCCACAATGAGCAGTTCTTC.

The genes are TRBV3-1 (or the pseudogene TRBV3-2) and TRBJ1-2; no clear D gene. Germline loops: CDR1 LGHDT, CDR2 YNNKEL (reference sequence). CDR3 length: 15 residues. V lost 2 bases, J lost 8 bases, and 18 bases lay in between. The CDR3 nucleotides are TGTGCCAGCAGCCAACTAAACCCGGGGAGGGAGGGCTACACCTTC. Residues: CASSQLNPGREGYTF.

In regard to this clone: This CDR3 is also generated by other DNA sequences in the sample. V usage is TRBV7-2 and J usage is TRBJ2-7; D may be TRBD2 (6 bases). CDR3 size: 12 residues. Germline loops: CDR1 SGHTA, CDR2 FQGNSA. The ends were cut back, 3 bases at V and 3 bases at J, with 6 bases in the middle. The CDR3 loop reads CASSLTSYEQYF. CDR3 bases: TGTGCCAGCAGCTTGACTAGCTACGAGCAGTACTTC.

CDR3 bases: TGCGCCAGCAGGTCAGGGGGCAAGGGCACTGAAGCTTTCTTT. It specifies CASRSGGKGTEAFF. The rearrangement links TRBV10-1 to TRBJ1-1; 8 nucleotides line up with TRBD1. CDR1 WNHNN and CDR2 SYGVQD come from the germline V gene (reference sequence). The CDR3 extends over 14 amino acids. Unmatched junction bases numbered 7, after V lost 6 bases and J lost 4 bases.

The rearrangement links TRBV18 to TRBJ1-5, with TRBD1 as a possible D gene (6 bases). The germline gives CDR1 KGHSH, CDR2 LQKENI. This CDR3 is built from 16 residues. With 3 bases removed from V and 4 bases from J, the gap between germline ends came to 16 bases. The CDR3 DNA follows: TGTGCCAGCTCACCCTTGCCCACAGGGACGAATCAGCCCCAGCATTTT. Amino acids: CASSPLPTGTNQPQHF. Combining the CDR3 with reference TRBV18 and TRBJ1-5 gives the whole variable domain NAGVMQNPRHLVRRRGQEARLRCSPMKGHSHVYWYRQLPEEGLKFMVYLQKENIIDESGMPKERFSAEFPKEGPSILRIQQVVRGDSAAYFCASSPLPTGTNQPQHFGDGTRLSIL.

V and J are TRBV7-2 and TRBJ2-4; tentatively, D is TRBD1 (6 bases). Trimming removed 4 bases at V and 6 bases at J, with 10 bases between. The CDR3 sequence is 13 residues long. The germline gives CDR1 SGHTA, CDR2 FQGNSA. CDR3 region: CASSSTGLNIQYF. DNA for the CDR3: TGTGCCAGCAGCTCAACAGGGCTAAACATTCAGTACTTC.

The chain has TRBV2 and TRBJ2-4; a possible D gene is TRBD2 (5 bases). Germline lookup yields CDR1 SNHLY and CDR2 FYNNEI. The V and J ends lost 8 bases and 7 bases respectively, with 27 bases between them. The length of the CDR3 is 17 residues. CDR3: CASYDPTRALSGNIQYF. CDR3 coding DNA: TGTGCCAGCTACGACCCGACGAGGGCCCTAAGTGGGAACATTCAGTACTTC.

V usage is TRBV4-1 and J usage is TRBJ1-2; 7 bases line up with TRBD1. Looked up from germline, CDR1 is MGHRA and CDR2 is YSYEKL. The CDR3 is 16 amino acids. Unmatched junction bases numbered 7, after V lost 1 base and J lost 2 bases. The CDR3 nucleotides are TGCGCCAGCAGCCAAGGTAGGGGACAGACCAACTATGGCTACACCTTC. Translating it yields CASSQGRGQTNYGYTF.